This is a list of T cell receptor beta chains from one sample in a study of spatial heterogeneity in lung cancer. TCRdb analysed the 5' RACE reads with MiXCR anew, one entry per CDR3 protein. In the table there are about 36,000 distinct CDR3 sequences, less than 5.5% of which are singletons. The sample consisted of PBMCs, taken at surgery. Receptor source: a female donor with early-stage non-small cell lung cancer. CDR3s include the opening cysteine and the closing phenylalanine or tryptophan. A D gene is named only where the DNA matches it firmly. The size of a clone is reported for some rows only, either as once, few or many, or as a class for expanded clones.

J	size	D	V	DNA	CDR3
TRBJ2-5	many	.	TRBV20-1	TGCAGTGCTTTCGACGGACGCGGTGGGGAGACCCAGTACTTC	CSAFDGRGGETQYF
TRBJ1-2	many	TRBD1	TRBV10-1	TGCGCCAGCAGCCGGGACAGGGGATACGGCTACACCTTC	CASSRDRGYGYTF
TRBJ1-3	many	TRBD1	TRBV5-6	TGTGCCAGCAGCTTGGGGACTACAGGGGCTGGAAACACCATATATTTT	CASSLGTTGAGNTIYF
TRBJ2-1	many	.	TRBV28	TGTGCCAGCAGTGGACTTGGTGAGCGGTCCAGCTCCTACAATGAGCAGTTCTTC	CASSGLGERSSSYNEQFF
TRBJ2-5	many	TRBD1	TRBV20-1	TGCAGTGCTATCCGACAGGGGGCATCAGAGACCCAGTACTTC	CSAIRQGASETQYF
TRBJ1-1	many	.	TRBV4-3	TGCGCCAGCAGCCAGGAGCGTCGGGGGAGCGCTTTCTTT	CASSQERRGSAFF
TRBJ2-1	medium-sized	.	TRBV7-9	TGTGCCAGCAGCTTGGGCCTGACTAGGACCAGTGAGCAGTTCTTC	CASSLGLTRTSEQFF
TRBJ2-3	few	.	TRBV19	TGTGCCAGTAGTATAGATGCCCAGGACAGCCCAGATACGCAGTATTTT	CASSIDAQDSPDTQYF
TRBJ2-3	many	.	TRBV6-2/TRBV6-3	TGTGCCAGCGAAGAACTAGGAGGGGCAGATACGCAGTATTTT	CASEELGGADTQYF
TRBJ1-2	many	.	TRBV5-5	TGTGCCAGCGGGGCCAGATTCGGCTATGGCTACACCTTC	CASGARFGYGYTF
TRBJ2-6	many	.	TRBV9	TGTGCCAGCAGCGTAGGGACTGGAATGGGCTCTGGGGCCAACGTCCTGACTTTC	CASSVGTGMGSGANVLTF
TRBJ2-7	.	TRBD2	TRBV5-4	TGTGCCAGCAGCTTGGCCGGAGAGGGACTAGCGGACGACTACTTC	CASSLAGEGLADDYF
TRBJ2-7	many	TRBD1	TRBV5-1	TGCGCCAGCAGCCTAGACAGGGGGAGCTACGAGCAGTACTTC	CASSLDRGSYEQYF
TRBJ1-1	.	.	TRBV29-1	TGCAGCGTTGCCACGACAGGAAGCACTGAAGCTTTCTTT	CSVATTGSTEAFF
TRBJ2-2	.	.	TRBV15	TGTGCCACCAGGTCCGGTTTGCACACCGGGGAGCTGTTTTTT	CATRSGLHTGELFF
TRBJ2-2	many	.	TRBV6-6	TGTGCCAGCAGTTGGGGCACCGGGGAGCTGTTTTTT	CASSWGTGELFF
TRBJ1-5	few	.	TRBV7-8	TGTGCCAGCAGCTTAGAATCGGGTCGCAATCAGCCCCAGCATTTT	CASSLESGRNQPQHF
TRBJ2-2	medium-sized	.	TRBV12-3/TRBV12-4	TGTGCCAGCAGACCCTCAGGGACCGGGGAGCTGTTTTTT	CASRPSGTGELFF